This TCR beta chain is drawn from a study of T cells in Graves' hyperthyroidism and ophthalmopathy. Germline values: CDR1 DFQATT, CDR2 SNEGSKA (reference sequence). The CDR3 is 17 amino acids. V was clipped by 0 bases and J by 1 base, with 17 bases between them. Amplification of TCR beta CDR3 regions used RNA as the template. With the HTBI primer set, the TCR CDR3 went through a first round of RT-PCR. TCRdb re-called the multiplex PCR reads with MiXCR, one entry per CDR3 protein. The sample has fewer than 450,000 distinct CDR3 sequences, about 18% seen once. Source material: blood. The chain couples TRBV20-1 to TRBJ2-3; tentatively, D is TRBD1 or TRBD2 (6 bases each). The receptor was derived from a woman aged 25 to 39 with Graves' hyperthyroidism that later progressed to Graves' ophthalmopathy. CDR3 residues: CSAREPLGASGTDTQYF. The CDR3 DNA sequence: TGCAGTGCTAGAGAGCCTTTGGGGGCTAGCGGCACAGATACGCAGTATTTT.